Sequencing of this T cell receptor (beta chain) was carried out in a study of blood T cell repertoires in COVID-19. The germline CDR1 and CDR2 sequences are LNHDA and SQIVND (reference sequence). Trimming left V 6 bases short and J 6 bases short, with 15 bases between. The CDR3 length is 13 residues. The assay was immunoSEQ multiplex PCR, and TCRdb's table has in-frame clones only and misses some. The table has around 80,000 clones, approximately 80% seen once. V is TRBV19 and J is TRBJ2-7; D not certain. Input material: peripheral blood. The receptor comes from a woman older than 75 with acute or convalescent COVID-19. The CDR3 protein is CASRTPPYSEQYF. The CDR3 coding sequence is TGTGCCAGTAGGACGCCTCCGTACAGCGAGCAGTACTTC.